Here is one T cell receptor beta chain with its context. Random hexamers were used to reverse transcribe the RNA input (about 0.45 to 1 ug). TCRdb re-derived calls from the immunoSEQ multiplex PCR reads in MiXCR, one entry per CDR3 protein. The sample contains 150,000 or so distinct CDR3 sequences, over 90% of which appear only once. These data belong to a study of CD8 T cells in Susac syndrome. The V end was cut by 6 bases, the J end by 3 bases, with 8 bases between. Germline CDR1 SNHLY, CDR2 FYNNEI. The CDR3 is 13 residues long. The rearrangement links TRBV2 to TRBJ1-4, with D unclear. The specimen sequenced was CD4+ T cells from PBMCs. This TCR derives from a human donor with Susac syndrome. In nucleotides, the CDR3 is TGTGCCAGCAGGGACCGTCCTAATGAAAAACTGTTTTTT. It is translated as CASRDRPNEKLFF. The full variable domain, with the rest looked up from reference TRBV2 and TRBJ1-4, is EPEVTQTPSHQVTQMGQEVILRCVPISNHLYFYWYRQILGQKVEFLVSFYNNEISEKSEIFDDQFSVERPDGSNFTLKIRSTKLEDSAMYFCASRDRPNEKLFFGSGTQLSVL.